The 2 T cell receptor beta chains below all came from one sample that was sequenced in a study of cytomegalovirus exposure and HLA in healthy donors. Use of 60 Vbeta and 13 Jbeta primers characterized the PCR. Sequencing used immunoSEQ multiplex PCR; TCRdb keeps in-frame clones, though not all of them. The sample includes under 45,000 clones, approximately 74% seen only once; the top ten take 5% to 8%. The sequenced sample consisted of PBMCs. These receptor sequences come from a man aged 30 to 45 in good health and CMV-seronegative.

The chain uses TRBV5-4 and TRBJ1-1; weak D call: TRBD1 (5 bases). CDR1 SGHNT and CDR2 YYREEE come from the germline V gene (reference sequence). V lost 1 base to trimming and J lost 4 bases, with 11 bases between them. The length of the CDR3 is 14 residues. The CDR3 region has the DNA TGTGCCAGCAGCTTGCAGGGTACCCCCACTGAAGCTTTCTTT. Its protein product is CASSLQGTPTEAFF.

The chain joins TRBV5-6 to TRBJ2-7; a weak D match, TRBD1 (5 bases). CDR1 and CDR2 (germline): SGHDT, YYEEEE. The CDR3 is 14 amino acids. Trimming pared 4 bases from V and 0 bases from J, leaving 11 bases between. The CDR3 DNA reads TGTGCCAGCAGCGACCAGGGTGGCTCCTACGAGCAGTACTTC. This encodes CASSDQGGSYEQYF.